This T cell receptor (beta chain) was sequenced for a study of OX40 agonist ivuxolimab in advanced cancers. Overall study: The treatment was a fully human IgG2 OX40 agonist, ivuxolimab. Under the entry rules, prior anti-PD-1, anti-PD-L1 or anti-CTLA-4 therapy was allowed, and about 38% had some. Overall study findings and caveats: Clonal expansion was among the lowest in partial responders at 0.1-3.0 mg/kg, especially CD8+. Relative to CD4+, CD8+ T cells held more expanded clones on average.

Concerning this clone itself: Its specificity is not known.

Germline V CDR1 and CDR2: SEHNR, FQNEAQ (reference sequence). The CDR3 has 15 residues. Trimming took off 2 bases at V and 3 bases at J, with 11 bases between the two ends. Generated by immunoSEQ multiplex PCR, the TCRdb table keeps only in-frame clones and is missing some. The sample holds 80,000 to 100,000 clones, approximately 95% seen once. This chain uses TRBV7-9 with TRBJ1-3, with D tentatively TRBD1 (5 bases). The specimen comprised CD4+ or CD8+ T cells sorted from blood, sampled in a trial of the OX40 agonist ivuxolimab. The clonotype was recovered from an adult with an advanced solid tumor such as melanoma, head and neck, liver or kidney cancer. The chain's CDR3 is CASSLRGTSGNTIYF. The CDR3, as DNA: TGTGCCAGCAGCTTACGGGGGACGAGTGGAAACACCATATATTTT.